Listed below are T cell receptor beta chains from one sample, sequenced in a study of T cell changes during pregnancy in multiple sclerosis. Data came from immunoSEQ multiplex PCR; TCRdb stores just in-frame clones and leaves some out. The sample lists 55,000 to 85,000 clones; roughly 94% were seen once. This specimen consisted of peripheral blood, obtained in the third trimester of pregnancy. These receptor sequences come from a female donor with multiple sclerosis, enrolled in a pregnancy study. Both conserved end residues are trimmed from each CDR3.

v_call	j_call	cdr3_aa
TRBV7-2	TRBJ2-7	ASSPHAPRTGLDELY
TRBV7-3	TRBJ1-6	ASSLGTVDSPLH
TRBV19	TRBJ1-3	ASSIAQGLGNTIY
TRBV11-2	TRBJ2-5	ASSRGLVQETQY
TRBV30	TRBJ1-4	AWSAAWGGGDEKLF
TRBV6-1	TRBJ2-2	ASSDQDTGELF
TRBV6-5	TRBJ2-7	ASGGLTGDFYEQY
TRBV7-9	TRBJ2-7	ASSGASTGRVEQY
TRBV18	TRBJ2-1	ASSPGLAGYNEQF
TRBV5-5	TRBJ1-1	ASSLSQVNTEAF
TRBV5-6	TRBJ1-1	ASSLGRHPNTEAF
TRBV27	TRBJ2-4	ASSPWTSGDKNIQY
TRBV5-8	TRBJ2-3	ASRTLTLRTDTQY
TRBV27	TRBJ2-1	ASSFGGAFYNEQF
TRBV19	TRBJ1-1	ASSIYGTSNTEAF
TRBV11-1	TRBJ2-5	ASSPGGRETQY
TRBV7-2	TRBJ1-1	ASSFSQGSTEAF
TRBV18	TRBJ1-5	ASSPTLAGGNQPQH
TRBV30	TRBJ2-7	AWTYNKGLRGEQY
TRBV6-5	TRBJ2-1	ASSLDRVRDEQF
TRBV9	TRBJ1-1	ASSAGQLNTEAF
TRBV19	TRBJ2-2	ASSNQGGGLIEAGELF
TRBV4-3	TRBJ2-7	ASRTASTGSYEQY
TRBV7-3	TRBJ2-1	ASSAPRLAGDPYNEQF
TRBV7-6	TRBJ1-3	ASSLGQVFSGNTIY
TRBV5-4	TRBJ1-1	ASGTANTEAF
TRBV6-1	TRBJ1-2	ASGHPGHAGGYT
TRBV27	TRBJ1-2	ASSLGGQGARGYT
TRBV5-1	TRBJ2-7	ASRDNTYEQY
TRBV5-5	TRBJ2-7	ASSLAGTGNSYEQY
TRBV7-2	TRBJ2-1	ASSLQPAGGRDEQF
TRBV4-3	TRBJ1-2	ASSQDRPGEGWERYGYT
TRBV7-3	TRBJ1-2	ASSQAGQARNYGYT
TRBV5-1	TRBJ1-1	ASRMGPSMNTEAF
TRBV6-6	TRBJ2-7	ASTSDRSYEQY
TRBV2	TRBJ1-4	ASSESRTSNEKLF
TRBV5-1	TRBJ1-1	ASSLAAGGQPEAF
TRBV18	TRBJ2-2	ASSPQGLGELF
TRBV6-5	TRBJ2-1	ASSTGLAGGEQF
TRBV5-1	TRBJ2-2	ASTAGYRGANTGELF
TRBV7-2	TRBJ2-7	ASSLGAGVEQY